What follows are 28 T cell receptor beta chains derived from one specimen sequenced in a study of low-dose radiotherapy and immunotherapy resistance in tumors. Sample time point: before trial treatment. TRAV- and TRBV-specific primers primed first-strand cDNA, covering alpha and beta chains. With a V-primer adapter and a constant-region primer, TCRs were amplified for 20 PCR cycles. TCRdb ran MiXCR on the reads and lists one entry per CDR3 protein. The data contain fewer than 95,000 distinct CDR3 sequences, roughly a tenth of them singletons. Source: PBMCs, taken before treatment. These receptors were collected from a male donor with prostate cancer.

This clonotype was seen at least ten times. The chain uses TRBV7-9 and TRBJ1-4, with 10 bases fitting TRBD1. The V and J ends lost 5 bases and 7 bases, in that order; junction bases with no gene match: 7. The germline CDR1 and CDR2 sequences are SEHNR and FQNEAQ (reference sequence). The CDR3 is 15 residues long. The DNA of the CDR3 is TGTGCCAGCAGCCGTGACAGGGGGCAGTCTGAAAAACTGTTTTTT. Translated: CASSRDRGQSEKLFF.

This clonotype has at least ten counts. The gene calls are TRBV2 and TRBJ1-5; 7 bases line up with TRBD1. The CDR3 contains 15 residues. The V segment lost 5 bases and the J segment 0 bases; nucleotides outside the gene matches: 4. Germline assignment: CDR1 SNHLY and CDR2 FYNNEI. CDR3 amino acids: CASSWDSNSNQPQHF. Here the CDR3 DNA reads TGTGCCAGCAGTTGGGACAGTAATAGCAATCAGCCCCAGCATTTT.

This clonotype was picked up a small number of times. The gene calls are TRBV9 and TRBJ2-7; 7 bases are a match to TRBD2. Germline values: CDR1 SGDLS, CDR2 YYNGEE. The CDR3 is made up of 15 amino acids. The V gene end was trimmed by 0 bases and the J gene end by 5 bases; junction bases not matched to a gene: 8. The CDR3, as DNA: TGTGCCAGCAGCGTAGGGGGCGGGGGTTACGACGAGCAGTACTTC. It is translated as CASSVGGGGYDEQYF.

This clonotype was seen many times. The chain uses TRBV5-6 and TRBJ2-5; 8 bases are shared with TRBD2. CDR3 length: 15 residues. CDR1 SGHDT and CDR2 YYEEEE come from the germline V gene. The ends lost 6 bases at V and 0 bases at J; junction bases unmatched: 7. Here the CDR3 DNA reads TGTGCCAGCATCCGTACTAGCGGAAACCAAGAGACCCAGTACTTC. Its protein is CASIRTSGNQETQYF. The full variable domain, rest sourced from reference TRBV5-6 and TRBJ2-5, is DAGVTQSPTHLIKTRGQQVTLRCSPKSGHDTVSWYQQALGQGPQFIFQYYEEEERQRGNFPDRFSGHQFPNYSSELNVNALLLGDSALYLCASIRTSGNQETQYFGPGTRLLVL.

This clonotype was detected many times. V usage is TRBV5-8 and J usage is TRBJ2-3, with D perhaps TRBD2 (7 bases). The germline V gene encodes CDR1 SGHTS and CDR2 YDEGEE. The V gene lost 4 bases and the J gene lost 4 bases, with 13 bases spanning the gap. The CDR3 runs 14 residues. CDR3 nucleotides: TGTGCCAGCAGCCTAGGGAGGGGGGCAGATACGCAGTATTTT. Translating gives CASSLGRGADTQYF.

This clonotype occurred many times. V gene TRBV6-5 combines with J gene TRBJ1-2, with 8 positions matching TRBD1. This CDR3 has 14 amino acids. Unmatched junction bases numbered 5, after V lost 4 bases and J lost 4 bases. Germline CDR1 MNHEY, CDR2 SVGAGI. The CDR3 DNA reads TGTGCCAGCAGTTCTGTCAGGGGGCTCTATGGCTACACCTTC. It translates to CASSSVRGLYGYTF.

At least ten counts were recorded for this clonotype. The gene calls are TRBV13 and TRBJ2-7, with D perhaps matching TRBD2 (6 bases). This CDR3 comprises 16 residues. V was trimmed by 2 bases and J by 5 bases, leaving 19 bases between them. The V gene's germline CDR1 is PRHDT and CDR2 FYEKMQ (reference sequence). The CDR3 here is CASSLRWAGSGDEQYF. The CDR3 nucleotides read TGTGCCAGCAGCTTACGGTGGGCGGGATCTGGCGACGAGCAGTACTTC.

This clonotype was seen at least ten times. V usage is TRBV9 and J usage is TRBJ2-7, with a possible D match to TRBD2 (5 bases). The germline gives CDR1 SGDLS, CDR2 YYNGEE. This CDR3 has 13 amino acids. V was shortened by 0 bases and J by 6 bases, with 10 bases between the two germline ends. CDR3 protein: CASSVAPEGEQYF. DNA of the CDR3: TGTGCCAGCAGCGTAGCCCCTGAGGGCGAGCAGTACTTC.

The table lists this clonotype with many counts. This chain joins TRBV27 and TRBJ1-1, with D possibly matching TRBD1 (5 bases). The CDR3 is 12 residues long. V gave up 8 bases and J gave up 3 bases, with 10 bases separating them. CDR1 and CDR2 (germline): MNHEY, SMNVEV (reference sequence). The CDR3 DNA reads TGTGCCAGCGGGACGAGGGACACTGAAGCTTTCTTT. Translating it yields CASGTRDTEAFF.

This clonotype was detected many times. The chain recombines TRBV5-1 with TRBJ1-2; no definite D call. V dropped 1 base and J dropped 6 bases, with 10 bases sitting between them. The CDR3 sequence is 13 residues long. Germline-derived CDR1 and CDR2 are SGHRS and YFSETQ. The chain's CDR3 is CASSLSRADGYTF. Here the CDR3 DNA reads TGCGCCAGCAGCTTGTCGCGTGCGGATGGCTACACCTTC.

This clonotype was picked up many times. The chain couples TRBV20-1 to TRBJ2-4; 12 bases agree with TRBD1. With 3 bases clipped from V and 7 bases from J, the junction kept 7 bases outside the gene matches. From germline, CDR1 is DFQATT and CDR2 SNEGSKA (reference sequence). The CDR3 has 15 amino acids. The DNA of the CDR3 is TGCAGTGCTAGTCCGGGACAGGGGGCAGGGAACATTCAGTACTTC. The encoded protein is CSASPGQGAGNIQYF.

This clonotype was counted at least ten times. This chain connects TRBV6-5 to TRBJ2-5, with unresolved D. Germline V lookup: CDR1 MNHEY, CDR2 SVGAGI. Trimming pared 11 bases from V and 5 bases from J, leaving 12 bases between. CDR3 size: 11 residues. CDR3 in DNA: TGTGCCGCCGGTGAATGGGAGACCCAGTACTTC. Translating it yields CAAGEWETQYF.

This clonotype occurred many times. The rearrangement uses TRBV5-1 and TRBJ2-7; unclear D gene. The CDR3 is 17 amino acids. Deletions cut 2 bases from V and 3 bases from J, with 21 bases between. Germline loops: CDR1 SGHRS, CDR2 YFSETQ. Here the CDR3 DNA reads TGCGCCAGCAGCTTCGCTGCAGGCCGCCGGATAAGCTACGAGCAGTACTTC. The encoded protein is CASSFAAGRRISYEQYF. Drawing the rest from reference TRBV5-1 and TRBJ2-7, the complete variable domain is KAGVTQTPRYLIKTRGQQVTLSCSPISGHRSVSWYQQTPGQGLQFLFEYFSETQRNKGNFPGRFSGRQFSNSRSEMNVSTLELGDSALYLCASSFAAGRRISYEQYFGPGTRLTVT.

This clonotype was detected many times. The V and J genes are TRBV20-1 and TRBJ1-5; tentatively, D is TRBD1 (5 bases). The germline CDR1 and CDR2 sequences are DFQATT and SNEGSKA (reference sequence). The CDR3 consists of 12 residues. CDR3 in DNA: TGCAGCGTTGGGGCAGGCAATCAGCCCCAGCATTTT. This sequence encodes CSVGAGNQPQHF.

This clonotype was detected many times. The CDR3 region has the DNA TGTGCCATCAGTGAGTTCTTGGTAGGGTCAAATGAGCAGTTCTTC. Translation gives CAISEFLVGSNEQFF. V gene TRBV10-3 combines with J gene TRBJ2-1; D uncertain. V lost 1 base and J 7 bases, leaving 14 bases between the germline ends. Looked up from germline, CDR1 is ENHRY and CDR2 is SYGVKD. The CDR3 is made up of 15 amino acids.

This clonotype was detected many times. The gene calls are TRBV30 and TRBJ1-4; TRBD1 agrees at 8 bases. V dropped 6 bases and J dropped 7; count of bases not matched to a gene: 7. The CDR3 has 13 residues. Germline CDR1 and CDR2: GTSNPN and SVGIG (reference sequence). CDR3 sequence reads: CACGQGVVEKLFF. The CDR3 DNA reads TGTGCCTGTGGACAGGGAGTTGTTGAAAAACTGTTTTTT.

This clonotype was recorded at least ten times. This chain joins TRBV24-1 and TRBJ2-5; 10 bases align to TRBD1. Germline V CDR1 and CDR2: KGHDR, SFDVKD. The ends lost 3 bases at V and 4 bases at J; junction bases unmatched: 10. The CDR3 totals 17 residues. This CDR3 reads CATSDTPGTGDRETQYF. The CDR3 DNA reads as TGTGCCACCAGTGATACTCCCGGGACAGGGGATCGAGAGACCCAGTACTTC.

This clonotype was seen many times. The chain combines TRBV5-6 with TRBJ2-4, with D perhaps given as TRBD1 or TRBD2 (7 bases each). CDR3 length: 12 residues. The ends were cut back, 4 bases at V and 7 bases at J, with 9 bases in the middle. The germline V gene encodes CDR1 SGHDT and CDR2 YYEEEE. CDR3 residues: CASSQGGNIQYF. CDR3 sequence (DNA): TGTGCCAGCAGCCAGGGGGGGAACATTCAGTACTTC.

This clonotype came up a few times. CDR3 region: CASSFRGYGPYEQYF. CDR3 sequence (DNA): TGTGCCAGCAGTTTTCGGGGCTATGGTCCCTACGAGCAGTACTTC. The gene calls are TRBV28 and TRBJ2-7; D is perhaps TRBD1 or TRBD2 (5 bases each). The CDR3 runs to 15 residues. CDR1 and CDR2 from the germline V gene are MDHEN and SYDVKM. Trimming stripped 3 bases from V and 2 bases from J, with 14 bases between.

This clonotype was counted many times. The gene calls are TRBV29-1 and TRBJ1-6, with D possibly being TRBD1 (5 bases). The ends were cut back, 4 bases at V and 7 bases at J, with 14 bases in the middle. The germline CDR1 and CDR2 sequences are SQVTM and ANQGSEA. The CDR3 is 14 residues long. Here the CDR3 reads CSVAEGDRNSPLHF. For the CDR3, the DNA is TGCAGCGTTGCAGAAGGGGATCGGAATTCACCCCTCCACTTT.

This clonotype was found many times. This chain connects TRBV27 to TRBJ1-1; TRBD1 might be the D (6 bases). V was pared by 3 bases and J by 3 bases, with 14 bases between. This CDR3 is 15 amino acids long. Per the germline V gene, CDR1 is MNHEY and CDR2 is SMNVEV (reference sequence). CDR3 sequence (DNA): TGTGCCAGCAGTTTCCTCCCGGGGGCGGACACTGAAGCTTTCTTT. Its translation: CASSFLPGADTEAFF.

This clonotype was detected ten times or more. The chain carries TRBV6-2 or TRBV6-3 and TRBJ1-2; D may be TRBD1 (5 bases). CDR1 and CDR2 from the germline V gene are MNHEY and SVGEGT. The CDR3 length is 15 residues. Deletions cut 6 bases from V and 2 bases from J, with 16 bases between. The CDR3 bases are TGTGCCAGCAGCTCCCCTGGGGGGGGGAACTATGGCTACACCTTC. It specifies CASSSPGGGNYGYTF.

This clonotype was counted many times. This rearrangement joins TRBV7-6 to TRBJ2-7; D unresolved. CDR1 and CDR2 (germline): SGHVS, FNYEAQ. V lost 0 bases to trimming and J lost 2 bases, with 8 bases between them. The CDR3 has 14 amino acids. CDR3 region: CASSLAATPYEQYF. Here the CDR3 DNA reads TGTGCCAGCAGCTTAGCGGCTACACCCTACGAGCAGTACTTC.

Turning to this clonotype: At one of its ends the junction is not consistent with the germline gene, which may arise from a read error. This chain joins TRBV5-1 and TRBJ2-1; no clear D. The CDR3 runs 13 residues. Germline V gene data show CDR1 as SGHRS and CDR2 as YFSETQ. CDR3 region: CASSSVASNEQFF. The CDR3 coding sequence is TGCGCCAGCAGCTCCGTCGCGAGCAATGAACAGTTCTTC. The entire variable domain, with the rest obtained from reference TRBV5-1 and TRBJ2-1, is as follows: KAGVTQTPRYLIKTRGQQVTLSCSPISGHRSVSWYQQTPGQGLQFLFEYFSETQRNKGNFPGRFSGRQFSNSRSEMNVSTLELGDSALYLCASSSVASNEQFFGPGTRLTVL.

As regards this clonotype: It is unclear where the CDR3 begins or ends on the DNA, so no DNA is shown, and the CDR3 is as TCRdb lists it. This chain connects TRBV6-6 to TRBJ2-2; the D call in the table, TRBD1, was not verified against the DNA. The CDR3 is 17 residues long, ends included. The germline V gene encodes CDR1 MNHNY and CDR2 SVGAGI (reference sequence). The CDR3 sequence: CASSSNRVSNTGELFFF.

This clonotype was seen ten or more times. The V gene is TRBV19, the J gene TRBJ1-2; D may be TRBD1 (5 bases). The CDR3 has 13 amino acids. CDR1 LNHDA and CDR2 SQIVND come from the germline V gene (reference sequence). V was pared by 1 base and J by 7 bases, with 10 bases between. The CDR3 spells CASSIAQGGGYTF. Here the CDR3 DNA reads TGTGCCAGTAGTATAGCCCAGGGAGGTGGCTACACCTTC.

This clonotype was counted a few times. The chain links TRBV18 to TRBJ2-1, with D hard to call. The length of the CDR3 is 15 residues. V was shortened by 2 bases and J by 0 bases, with 8 bases between the two germline ends. The germline V gene has CDR1 KGHSH and CDR2 LQKENI. The CDR3 DNA reads as TGTGCCAGCTCACCAGCGGAGAGCTCCTACAATGAGCAGTTCTTC. Amino acid sequence: CASSPAESSYNEQFF.

The sample holds many counts of this clonotype. This chain links TRBV4-3 with TRBJ2-3; the D gene is possibly TRBD1 (6 bases). Per germline, CDR1 LGHNA and CDR2 YSLEER. CDR3 length: 17 amino acids. V was pared by 2 bases and J by 2 bases, with 17 bases between. As DNA, the CDR3 is TGCGCCAGCAGCCAATACGAGGGTGGGGGCCTCACAGATACGCAGTATTTT. It translates to CASSQYEGGGLTDTQYF.